These T cell receptor beta chains were read from a single sample in a study of T cells in Graves' hyperthyroidism and ophthalmopathy. Via MiXCR, TCRdb re-called the multiplex PCR reads, giving one row per CDR3 protein. The data show 600,000 or so distinct CDR3 sequences, roughly 17% seen once. The sequenced sample was blood. The receptors were gathered from a woman in her twenties or thirties with Graves' hyperthyroidism. Both conserved end residues are part of each CDR3. Each record gives: clone size, CDR3 length, V gene, J gene, CDR3 protein. Clone sizes are given selectively: once, few, many, or a class where the clone is expanded.

>many|13|TRBV10-3|TRBJ2-3
CAIKGGPTDTQYF
>NA|14|TRBV27|TRBJ2-7
CASSPLGSSYKQYF
>NA|16|TRBV2|TRBJ1-2
CASSVQGTGGLSGYTF
>NA|13|TRBV25-1|TRBJ2-2
CASSDPTPGELFF
>many|15|TRBV24-1|TRBJ2-7
CATSGPGTGVDEQYF
>many|13|TRBV30|TRBJ1-1
CAWNWGGGAEAFF
>few|14|TRBV28|TRBJ2-5
CASSLIVPEETQYF
>few|15|TRBV24-1|TRBJ2-1
CATSAAVAGLNEQFF
>NA|13|TRBV6-4|TRBJ2-5
CASSEAPGETQYF
>NA|17|TRBV7-2|TRBJ2-1
CASSSGGEYSSYNEQFF
>NA|12|TRBV7-9|TRBJ1-6
CASSSVESPLHF
>few|15|TRBV4-1|TRBJ2-5
CASTWTSGNEETQYF
>many|13|TRBV29-1|TRBJ2-7
CSVEDKQDYEQYF
>few|17|TRBV3-1|TRBJ2-5
CASSQKVTRRLKETQYF
>NA|16|TRBV7-2|TRBJ2-2
CASSQTSGANTGELFF
>few|13|TRBV4-1|TRBJ2-3
CASRQGFADTQYF
>few|14|TRBV30|TRBJ2-2
CAWSYGTGGGELFF
>once|15|TRBV5-4|TRBJ2-3
CASSLIGLDTDTQYF
>many|14|TRBV29-1|TRBJ2-2
CSVKAGGDTGELFF
>once|14|TRBV6-1|TRBJ2-3
CANKLTSGSDTQYF
>many|18|TRBV27|TRBJ2-3
CASSPYFGGQGDTDTQYF
>few|14|TRBV5-1|TRBJ2-3
CASSLAGDEGTQYF
>NA|13|TRBV7-3|TRBJ2-3
CASSYLATDTQYF
>many|18|TRBV12-3/TRBV12-4|TRBJ2-2
CASSPIPGLAAITGELFF
>many|14|TRBV28|TRBJ2-7
CASSSSTGLYEQYF
>few|18|TRBV6-6|TRBJ2-1
CASSYSEVPPRSYNEQFF
>NA|16|TRBV7-7|TRBJ2-2
CASSQTSGSNTGELFF
>many|15|TRBV2|TRBJ2-7
CASRKQPGTGNEQYF
>many|17|TRBV3-1|TRBJ2-1
CASSRTVTSGRYDEQFF
>many|15|TRBV11-2|TRBJ2-1
CASSTQGAVYNEQFF
>many|15|TRBV5-1|TRBJ1-1
CASIPDRGRDTEAFF
>many|13|TRBV11-2|TRBJ1-5
CASSPIGNQPQHF
>NA|14|TRBV4-2|TRBJ2-1
CASSQDGGLNEQFF
>NA|14|TRBV15|TRBJ2-3
CARFGGSGRSTQYF
>once|14|TRBV5-1|TRBJ2-7
CASSRLEGSYAQYF
>NA|15|TRBV9|TRBJ2-7
CASSVGSGRGNEQYF
>many|15|TRBV28|TRBJ2-5
CASTVGAGGRETQYF